This TCR beta chain is drawn from a study of blood T cell repertoires in COVID-19. Study as a whole: Spain, Italy and the United States supplied samples that represented acute and convalescent COVID-19. PBMCs, B-cell-depleted T cells, or T cells were the source of the cDNA or gDNA that made up the material.

Source study methods: The assay estimated nucleated cells by amplifying reference gene primers. The repertoire was sequenced with immunoSEQ multiplex PCR; TCRdb's copy has only in-frame clones and lacks some. V and J calls and clone size are copied from that table; D and trimming were computed from the DNA. The repertoire includes around 100,000 clones, 75% to 90% of them detected once, and more than 5% sits in the top ten. Seattle patients were enrolled during active infection and followed longitudinally. Material for sequencing was peripheral blood. The sequence was collected from a man between 60 and 75 years old with COVID-19, enrolled during active disease.

DNA for the CDR3: TGTGCCAGCAGCGTGAGAGGGGGTAGCAGCAATCAGCCCCAGCATTTT. Its protein is CASSVRGGSSNQPQHF. The V gene is TRBV7-8, the J gene TRBJ1-5; maybe TRBD1 (6 bases). This CDR3 has 16 residues. V was pared by 5 bases and J by 1 base, with 15 bases between. The germline V gene has CDR1 SGHVS and CDR2 FQNEAQ.